Listed below are T cell receptor beta chains from one sample, sequenced in a study of T cell repertoires in cytomegalovirus infection. MiXCR, run by TCRdb on the reads, gives a single entry per CDR3 protein. The sample lists around 490,000 distinct CDR3 sequences; less than 30% were seen once. The sequencing input was PBMCs. The origin of the receptors is a human donor in good health (CMV status not recorded). Some clones in this sample may be carry-over from other donors' samples. The CDR3 runs from the conserved cysteine through the conserved F or W. D genes are given only for firm matches. The size of a clone is reported for some rows only, either as once, few or many, or as a class for expanded clones.

d_call: TRBD1
clone_size: NA
cdr3_length: 16
v_call: TRBV4-1
j_call: TRBJ2-2
cdr3_aa: CASSPQGRGRTGELFF
cdr3_nt: TGCGCCAGCAGCCCCCAAGGAAGGGGGCGTACCGGGGAGCTGTTTTTT

d_call: TRBD2
clone_size: NA
cdr3_length: 16
v_call: TRBV12-3/TRBV12-4
j_call: TRBJ2-5
cdr3_aa: CASSPRSSGLRETQYF
cdr3_nt: TGTGCCAGCAGTCCCCGGTCTAGCGGGCTCCGGGAGACCCAGTACTTC

d_call: TRBD2
clone_size: NA
cdr3_length: 15
v_call: TRBV20-1
j_call: TRBJ2-3
cdr3_aa: CSAVKVAGGSDTQYF
cdr3_nt: TGCAGTGCAGTCAAGGTAGCGGGAGGATCAGATACGCAGTATTTT

d_call: TRBD1
clone_size: many
cdr3_length: 16
v_call: TRBV7-2
j_call: TRBJ2-3
cdr3_aa: CASSLRDRGATDTQYF
cdr3_nt: TGTGCCAGCAGCTTACGGGACAGGGGGGCGACAGATACGCAGTATTTT

d_call: NA
clone_size: NA
cdr3_length: 13
v_call: TRBV9
j_call: TRBJ2-5
cdr3_aa: CASSAEGIETQYF
cdr3_nt: TGTGCCAGCAGCGCGGAAGGGATAGAGACCCAGTACTTC

d_call: TRBD1
clone_size: NA
cdr3_length: 15
v_call: TRBV6-2/TRBV6-3
j_call: TRBJ1-6
cdr3_aa: CASRRTGGAGSPLHF
cdr3_nt: TGTGCCAGCAGGCGGACAGGGGGCGCGGGATCACCCCTCCACTTT

d_call: TRBD2
clone_size: NA
cdr3_length: 15
v_call: TRBV6-6
j_call: TRBJ2-1
cdr3_aa: CASSQGLAGGSEQFF
cdr3_nt: TGTGCCAGCAGCCAGGGACTAGCGGGAGGGAGTGAGCAGTTCTTC

d_call: NA
clone_size: few
cdr3_length: 12
v_call: TRBV12-3/TRBV12-4
j_call: TRBJ2-2
cdr3_aa: CAGSGSPGELFF
cdr3_nt: TGTGCCGGCTCAGGGTCCCCCGGGGAGCTGTTTTTT

d_call: NA
clone_size: NA
cdr3_length: 15
v_call: TRBV7-2
j_call: TRBJ2-5
cdr3_aa: CASSLVVWGWETQYF
cdr3_nt: TGTGCCAGCAGCTTAGTGGTTTGGGGGTGGGAGACCCAGTACTTC

d_call: TRBD2
clone_size: few
cdr3_length: 15
v_call: TRBV6-4
j_call: TRBJ2-1
cdr3_aa: CASSASGRAANEQFF
cdr3_nt: TGTGCCAGCAGTGCTAGCGGGAGGGCCGCTAATGAGCAGTTCTTC

d_call: NA
clone_size: NA
cdr3_length: 15
v_call: TRBV3-1
j_call: TRBJ2-7
cdr3_aa: CASSQKPATGVEQYF
cdr3_nt: TGTGCCAGCAGCCAAAAGCCAGCGACGGGGGTCGAGCAGTACTTC

d_call: NA
clone_size: NA
cdr3_length: 17
v_call: TRBV5-4
j_call: TRBJ2-6
cdr3_aa: CASSLRSWSSGTNVLTF
cdr3_nt: TGTGCCAGCAGCCTCAGGAGCTGGAGCTCTGGGACCAACGTCCTGACTTTC

d_call: NA
clone_size: NA
cdr3_length: 16
v_call: TRBV7-9
j_call: TRBJ1-2
cdr3_aa: CASSLGVDGRNYGYTF
cdr3_nt: TGTGCCAGCAGCTTAGGCGTCGACGGGAGGAACTATGGCTACACCTTC

d_call: TRBD2
clone_size: once
cdr3_length: 14
v_call: TRBV12-3/TRBV12-4
j_call: TRBJ2-1
cdr3_aa: CASSFSASGDEQFF
cdr3_nt: TGTGCCAGCAGCTTCAGCGCTAGCGGCGATGAGCAGTTCTTC

d_call: TRBD2
clone_size: many
cdr3_length: 17
v_call: TRBV7-2
j_call: TRBJ2-3
cdr3_aa: CASSPRGTSGITDTQYF
cdr3_nt: TGTGCCAGCAGCCCACGAGGGACTAGCGGGATAACAGATACGCAGTATTTT

d_call: TRBD2
clone_size: NA
cdr3_length: 15
v_call: TRBV7-2
j_call: TRBJ2-3
cdr3_aa: CASSRSGRAVDTQYF
cdr3_nt: TGTGCCAGCAGCCGGAGCGGGAGGGCCGTAGATACGCAGTATTTT

d_call: NA
clone_size: NA
cdr3_length: 14
v_call: TRBV27
j_call: TRBJ1-5
cdr3_aa: CATRRTGSNQPQHF
cdr3_nt: TGTGCCACCCGACGAACAGGTAGCAATCAGCCCCAGCATTTT

d_call: TRBD1
clone_size: NA
cdr3_length: 15
v_call: TRBV27
j_call: TRBJ1-1
cdr3_aa: CASSFVGQGIAEAFF
cdr3_nt: TGTGCCAGCAGTTTTGTAGGACAGGGGATCGCTGAAGCTTTCTTT

d_call: NA
clone_size: NA
cdr3_length: 15
v_call: TRBV7-6
j_call: TRBJ2-1
cdr3_aa: CASSLAPGTANEQFF
cdr3_nt: TGTGCCAGCAGCTTGGCGCCAGGGACGGCTAATGAGCAGTTCTTC

d_call: NA
clone_size: few
cdr3_length: 13
v_call: TRBV6-1
j_call: TRBJ1-2
cdr3_aa: CASSPLQNYGYTF
cdr3_nt: TGTGCCAGCAGTCCTCTGCAAAACTATGGCTACACCTTC

d_call: NA
clone_size: NA
cdr3_length: 13
v_call: TRBV20-1
j_call: TRBJ1-3
cdr3_aa: CSAAWGGGNTIYF
cdr3_nt: TGCAGTGCCGCTTGGGGTGGCGGAAACACCATATATTTT

d_call: TRBD2
clone_size: once
cdr3_length: 16
v_call: TRBV5-4
j_call: TRBJ2-3
cdr3_aa: CASSSPGLTSSDTQYF
cdr3_nt: TGTGCCAGCAGCTCGCCGGGACTAACGAGCTCAGATACGCAGTATTTT

d_call: TRBD1
clone_size: NA
cdr3_length: 14
v_call: TRBV27
j_call: TRBJ1-6
cdr3_aa: CASRRGTGVSPLHF
cdr3_nt: TGTGCCAGCAGGCGGGGGACAGGGGTCTCACCCCTCCACTTT

d_call: TRBD2
clone_size: many
cdr3_length: 15
v_call: TRBV6-5
j_call: TRBJ2-1
cdr3_aa: CASRRTSGRVNEQFF
cdr3_nt: TGTGCCAGCAGAAGGACTAGCGGGAGGGTAAATGAGCAGTTCTTC

d_call: NA
clone_size: few
cdr3_length: 16
v_call: TRBV5-6
j_call: TRBJ2-1
cdr3_aa: CASSQRDFSNYNEQFF
cdr3_nt: TGTGCCAGCAGCCAACGGGACTTTTCGAATTACAATGAGCAGTTCTTC

d_call: TRBD2
clone_size: many
cdr3_length: 16
v_call: TRBV7-2
j_call: TRBJ2-1
cdr3_aa: CASSYAGGRSYNEQFF
cdr3_nt: TGTGCCAGCAGCTACGCTGGCGGGAGGTCCTACAATGAGCAGTTCTTC

d_call: TRBD1
clone_size: NA
cdr3_length: 14
v_call: TRBV7-2
j_call: TRBJ2-7
cdr3_aa: CASRLSGGSYEQYF
cdr3_nt: TGTGCCAGCAGACTATCAGGGGGCTCCTACGAGCAGTACTTC

d_call: NA
clone_size: NA
cdr3_length: 13
v_call: TRBV7-6
j_call: TRBJ2-7
cdr3_aa: CASSNSLTGEQYF
cdr3_nt: TGTGCCAGCAGTAATAGTCTCACGGGGGAGCAGTACTTC

d_call: NA
clone_size: few
cdr3_length: 16
v_call: TRBV7-3
j_call: TRBJ2-3
cdr3_aa: CASSLTPSVITDTQYF
cdr3_nt: TGTGCCAGCAGCTTAACGCCTAGCGTAATCACAGATACGCAGTATTTT

d_call: NA
clone_size: few
cdr3_length: 12
v_call: TRBV29-1
j_call: TRBJ2-7
cdr3_aa: CSVLARSYEQYF
cdr3_nt: TGCAGCGTTCTGGCGAGGTCCTACGAGCAGTACTTC

d_call: NA
clone_size: NA
cdr3_length: 12
v_call: TRBV24-1
j_call: TRBJ2-2
cdr3_aa: CATSENTGELFF
cdr3_nt: TGTGCCACCAGTGAGAACACCGGGGAGCTGTTTTTT

d_call: NA
clone_size: NA
cdr3_length: 13
v_call: TRBV19
j_call: TRBJ2-5
cdr3_aa: CASSIWGQETQYF
cdr3_nt: TGTGCCAGTAGTATCTGGGGCCAAGAGACCCAGTACTTC

d_call: TRBD2
clone_size: NA
cdr3_length: 16
v_call: TRBV13
j_call: TRBJ2-3
cdr3_aa: CASSSGLAGDLDTQYF
cdr3_nt: TGTGCCAGCAGCTCGGGACTAGCGGGAGACTTGGATACGCAGTATTTT

d_call: NA
clone_size: NA
cdr3_length: 16
v_call: TRBV6-2/TRBV6-3
j_call: TRBJ1-1
cdr3_aa: CASSSSPGRMNTEAFF
cdr3_nt: TGTGCCAGCAGTTCCTCACCGGGACGGATGAACACTGAAGCTTTCTTT

d_call: NA
clone_size: NA
cdr3_length: 16
v_call: TRBV20-1
j_call: TRBJ2-2
cdr3_aa: CSASRRGTMNTGELFF
cdr3_nt: TGCAGTGCCAGTCGTCGGGGAACCATGAACACCGGGGAGCTGTTTTTT

d_call: TRBD1
clone_size: few
cdr3_length: 16
v_call: TRBV28
j_call: TRBJ1-5
cdr3_aa: CASSLVPGQGHQPQHF
cdr3_nt: TGTGCCAGCAGCCTAGTCCCGGGACAGGGCCATCAGCCCCAGCATTTT

d_call: NA
clone_size: few
cdr3_length: 16
v_call: TRBV5-1
j_call: TRBJ2-7
cdr3_aa: CASSPEGMRQTYEQYF
cdr3_nt: TGCGCCAGCAGCCCGGAGGGGATGAGACAGACCTACGAGCAGTACTTC

d_call: TRBD2
clone_size: many
cdr3_length: 18
v_call: TRBV19
j_call: TRBJ2-2
cdr3_aa: CASSTRRTSGRLAGELFF
cdr3_nt: TGTGCCAGTAGTACCAGAAGAACTAGCGGGAGGTTGGCCGGGGAGCTGTTTTTT

d_call: TRBD2
clone_size: NA
cdr3_length: 17
v_call: TRBV7-9
j_call: TRBJ2-1
cdr3_aa: CASSLPIAGVTYNEQFF
cdr3_nt: TGTGCCAGCAGCTTACCGATAGCGGGAGTGACCTACAATGAGCAGTTCTTC

d_call: NA
clone_size: many
cdr3_length: 15
v_call: TRBV7-2
j_call: TRBJ1-2
cdr3_aa: CASSLVIGEGYGYTF
cdr3_nt: TGTGCCAGCAGCTTAGTAATAGGGGAGGGCTATGGCTACACCTTC

d_call: NA
clone_size: NA
cdr3_length: 14
v_call: TRBV20-1
j_call: TRBJ1-3
cdr3_aa: CSARSSLSGNTIYF
cdr3_nt: TGCAGTGCTAGATCGTCTCTCTCTGGAAACACCATATATTTT

d_call: NA
clone_size: many
cdr3_length: 12
v_call: TRBV7-8
j_call: TRBJ1-3
cdr3_aa: CASSLATSTIYF
cdr3_nt: TGTGCCAGCAGCTTAGCGACGAGCACCATATATTTT

d_call: NA
clone_size: few
cdr3_length: 14
v_call: TRBV7-9
j_call: TRBJ2-1
cdr3_aa: CASSLSYGRDEQFF
cdr3_nt: TGTGCCAGCAGCTTAAGTTACGGTCGGGATGAGCAGTTCTTC

d_call: NA
clone_size: NA
cdr3_length: 13
v_call: TRBV12-3/TRBV12-4
j_call: TRBJ1-1
cdr3_aa: CASSFGPRQEAFF
cdr3_nt: TGTGCCAGCAGTTTTGGACCGAGGCAGGAAGCTTTCTTT

d_call: TRBD2
clone_size: many
cdr3_length: 18
v_call: TRBV11-2
j_call: TRBJ2-1
cdr3_aa: CASSLDLSVAGVRGEQFF
cdr3_nt: TGTGCCAGCAGCTTAGATCTCAGCGTCGCGGGGGTTCGGGGTGAGCAGTTCTTC

d_call: NA
clone_size: NA
cdr3_length: 14
v_call: TRBV28
j_call: TRBJ1-2
cdr3_aa: CASKFHGDMTSYTF
cdr3_nt: TGTGCCAGCAAGTTTCATGGGGACATGACTAGCTACACCTTC

d_call: NA
clone_size: few
cdr3_length: 13
v_call: TRBV24-1
j_call: TRBJ2-2
cdr3_aa: CATGQPESGELFF
cdr3_nt: TGTGCCACCGGACAGCCGGAATCCGGGGAGCTGTTTTTT

d_call: NA
clone_size: NA
cdr3_length: 14
v_call: TRBV5-6
j_call: TRBJ1-1
cdr3_aa: CASSLATDTYEAFF
cdr3_nt: TGTGCCAGCAGCTTGGCGACAGATACGTATGAAGCTTTCTTT

d_call: NA
clone_size: few
cdr3_length: 18
v_call: TRBV23-1
j_call: TRBJ1-5
cdr3_aa: CASSPCIPPANSNQPQHF
cdr3_nt: TGCGCCAGCAGTCCCTGCATCCCTCCTGCAAATAGCAATCAGCCCCAGCATTTT

d_call: NA
clone_size: few
cdr3_length: 13
v_call: TRBV30
j_call: TRBJ1-1
cdr3_aa: CAWSQDPPPEAFF
cdr3_nt: TGTGCCTGGAGCCAGGACCCTCCACCTGAAGCTTTCTTT

d_call: TRBD1
clone_size: NA
cdr3_length: 15
v_call: TRBV6-2/TRBV6-3
j_call: TRBJ2-1
cdr3_aa: CASRIGGSGYNEQFF
cdr3_nt: TGTGCCAGCAGGATAGGGGGCTCCGGATACAATGAGCAGTTCTTC